This is a list of T cell receptor beta chains from one sample in a study of tumor-infiltrating lymphocytes in primary liver carcinoma. TCRdb independently ran MiXCR on the multiplex PCR reads; one entry per CDR3 protein. The top ten hold 5.5% to 8% of the sample, which has approximately 330,000 distinct CDR3 sequences, about 65% seen once. The specimen was peripheral blood. These receptors were collected from a man in his forties with primary liver carcinoma and hepatitis B virus infection. CDR3s include the opening cysteine and the closing phenylalanine or tryptophan. D genes are given only for firm matches. For some rows the clone size is stated as once, few or many, or as a class when expanded; others skip it.

CDR3 | DNA | V | D | J | size
CASSFQTYEQYF | TGTGCCAGCAGTTTTCAGACCTACGAGCAGTACTTC | TRBV28 | . | TRBJ2-7 | few
CASRGISSSPIHF | TGTGCCAGCAGGGGGATCTCCAGTTCACCCATCCACTTT | TRBV28 | . | TRBJ1-6 | .
CAISPMARGGGGELFF | TGTGCCATCAGCCCAATGGCCAGGGGCGGTGGCGGGGAGCTGTTTTTT | TRBV10-3 | . | TRBJ2-2 | many
CASSLALSRNTKNIQYF | TGCGCCAGCAGCTTGGCCCTTTCTAGGAATACCAAAAACATTCAGTACTTC | TRBV5-1 | . | TRBJ2-4 | .
CASSEGHNEQFF | TGTGCCAGCAGTGAAGGGCACAATGAGCAGTTCTTC | TRBV6-5 | . | TRBJ2-1 | .
CARSLGRGGQSSYEQYF | TGTGCCAGGAGCTTAGGCCGCGGCGGGCAGAGCTCCTACGAGCAGTACTTC | TRBV11-2 | . | TRBJ2-7 | .
CASSSRGGTYGYTF | TGTGCCAGCAGCTCCCGGGGGGGTACCTATGGCTACACCTTC | TRBV5-4 | . | TRBJ1-2 | .
CAIGGTASYNEQFF | TGTGCCATCGGGGGGACGGCTTCGTACAATGAGCAGTTCTTC | TRBV10-3 | . | TRBJ2-1 | .
CASSQESNLRYERYF | TGCGCCAGCAGCCAAGAGAGTAATCTGCGTTACGAGCGGTACTTC | TRBV4-3 | . | TRBJ2-7 | .
CASSQGVNPIEQFF | TGCGCCAGCAGCCAAGGGGTTAACCCCATCGAGCAGTTCTTC | TRBV4-3 | . | TRBJ2-1 | many
CASGMISGRLGELFF | TGTGCCAGCGGAATGATTAGCGGGAGATTAGGGGAGCTGTTCTTC | TRBV11-2 | TRBD2 | TRBJ2-1 | .
CASSSHGGGSYEQYF | TGTGCCAGCAGTTCGCATGGCGGTGGCTCCTACGAGCAGTACTTC | TRBV6-2/TRBV6-3 | . | TRBJ2-7 | many
CASSREGRVLYEQYF | TGCGCCAGCAGCCGAGAAGGGAGGGTCCTGTACGAGCAGTACTTC | TRBV4-1 | TRBD2 | TRBJ2-7 | many
CASSPRDHTDTQYF | TGTGCCAGCAGCCCCCGGGACCACACAGATACGCAGTATTTT | TRBV11-2 | . | TRBJ2-3 | .